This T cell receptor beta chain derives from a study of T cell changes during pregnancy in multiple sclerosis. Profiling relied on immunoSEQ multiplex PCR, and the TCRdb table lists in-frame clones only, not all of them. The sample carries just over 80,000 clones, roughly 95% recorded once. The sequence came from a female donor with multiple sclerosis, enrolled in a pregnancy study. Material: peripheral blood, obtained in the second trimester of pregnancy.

CDR3 bases: TGTGCCAGCAGCCAGGCGACAGGAGCCGGGGAGCTGTTTTTT. Amino acid sequence: CASSQATGAGELFF. The V call is TRBV14, the J call TRBJ2-2; a weak D match, TRBD1 (6 bases). V lost 3 bases to trimming and J lost 6 bases, with 11 bases between them. CDR3 length: 14 amino acids. CDR1 and CDR2 (germline): SGHDN, FVKESK.